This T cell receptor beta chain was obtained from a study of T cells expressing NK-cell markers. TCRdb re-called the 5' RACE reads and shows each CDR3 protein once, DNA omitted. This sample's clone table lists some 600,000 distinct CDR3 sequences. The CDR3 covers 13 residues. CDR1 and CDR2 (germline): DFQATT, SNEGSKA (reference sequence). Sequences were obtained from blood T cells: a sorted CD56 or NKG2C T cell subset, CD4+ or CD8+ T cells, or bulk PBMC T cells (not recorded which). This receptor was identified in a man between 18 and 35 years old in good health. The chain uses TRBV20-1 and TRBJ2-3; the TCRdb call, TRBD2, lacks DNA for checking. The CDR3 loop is CSPQPGLKNTQYF.